The clone carrying this TCR beta chain has a handful of counts. The antigen remains undetermined. The record originates from a study of T cell responses to AZD1222 COVID-19 vaccine. Whole-study results and caveats: No day 14 peak samples; only post-peak repertoires were characterized. Clonal diversity was possibly underestimated, and white British individuals and females predominated among donors. Baseline testing showed seropositivity in only 6 or 7 AZD1222 recipients. Nearly half of unique spike-specific TCRs reportedly avoided B.1.351 and B.1.1.7 mutated regions.

Some clones are missing from TCRdb's copy, which holds only in-frame ones; the method was immunoSEQ multiplex PCR. This table holds about 150,000 clones, 93% found once. This CDR3 has 11 residues. Unmatched junction bases numbered 3, after V lost 8 bases and J lost 10 bases. Germline V CDR1 and CDR2: LNHDA, SQIVND (reference sequence). This receptor was obtained from an adult in good health. Sequences were derived from peripheral blood, sampled on day 0 of AZD1222 vaccination. V usage is TRBV19 and J usage is TRBJ2-1; TRBD2 aligns across 9 bases. This CDR3 is CASGLAREQFF. DNA for the CDR3: TGTGCCAGTGGACTAGCGAGGGAGCAGTTCTTC. Complete variable domain (other parts from reference TRBV19 and TRBJ2-1): DGGITQSPKYLFRKEGQNVTLSCEQNLNHDAMYWYRQDPGQGLRLIYYSQIVNDFQKGDIAEGYSVSREKKESFPLTVTSAQKNPTAFYLCASGLAREQFFGPGTRLTVL.